What follows are 8 T cell receptor beta chains derived from one specimen sequenced in a study of blood T cell repertoires in COVID-19. Some clones are missing from TCRdb's copy, which holds only in-frame ones; the method was immunoSEQ multiplex PCR. The sample yields about 210,000 clones, around 90% seen once. Source material: PBMCs or T cells enriched from blood (not recorded which). These receptors were taken from a man younger than 35 with acute COVID-19.

This clone was counted once. V usage is TRBV29-1 and J usage is TRBJ1-1, with D tentatively TRBD1 (5 bases). Germline V gene sequence: CDR1 SQVTM, CDR2 ANQGSEA. V lost 5 bases to trimming and J lost 4 bases, with 11 bases between them. The CDR3 covers 12 residues. The DNA for the CDR3 is TGCAGCGTTAAGGAGGGGTTCACTGAAGCTTTCTTT. Translated, it gives CSVKEGFTEAFF.

The chain carries TRBV7-9 and TRBJ2-7; 8 nucleotides agree with TRBD2. V lost 4 bases and J lost 2; bases outside the gene matches: 7. The CDR3 runs 15 residues. Germline loops: CDR1 SEHNR, CDR2 FQNEAQ (reference sequence). The chain's CDR3 is CASSSRAGVPYEQYF. The DNA for the CDR3 is TGTGCCAGCAGCTCCAGAGCGGGAGTCCCCTACGAGCAGTACTTC.

This clone has more than one count but fewer than ten. The chain uses TRBV5-1 and TRBJ2-2; 9 nucleotides match TRBD2. The germline CDR1 and CDR2 sequences are SGHRS and YFSETQ. V lost 2 bases to trimming and J lost 0 bases; unmatched junction nucleotides: 11. This CDR3 spans 19 amino acids. CDR3 sequence reads: CASSFSRTSEFANTGELFF. For the CDR3, the DNA is TGCGCCAGCAGCTTCTCCCGGACTAGCGAGTTCGCGAACACCGGGGAGCTGTTTTTT.

V is TRBV9 and J is TRBJ1-1, with D uncertain. Per the germline V gene, CDR1 is SGDLS and CDR2 is YYNGEE. Trimming shortened V by 0 bases and J by 5 bases, and 11 bases separated the two germline ends. The CDR3 runs 14 residues. CDR3 nucleotides: TGTGCCAGCAGCGTAGGTCTCGAGGGAACTGAAGCTTTCTTT. Translation: CASSVGLEGTEAFF.

This chain links TRBV3-1 (or the pseudogene TRBV3-2) with TRBJ2-3; 7 bases agree with TRBD2. The CDR3 is made up of 16 amino acids. Germline V gives CDR1 LGHDT, CDR2 YNNKEL (reference sequence). With V trimmed by 3 bases and J by 3 bases, 9 bases remained unmatched. CDR3 sequence (DNA): TGTGCCAGCAGCCAGGATTACGGGGAGGGGACAGATACGCAGTATTTT. Protein: CASSQDYGEGTDTQYF.

CDR3 DNA sequence: TGTGCCAGCAGTTACTCGGTGTCCAGCGGGAGGTTTCAAGAGACCCAGTACTTC. Encoded protein: CASSYSVSSGRFQETQYF. The chain recombines TRBV6-2 or TRBV6-3 with TRBJ2-5; 9 positions match TRBD2. The CDR3 totals 18 residues. Germline values: CDR1 MNHEY, CDR2 SVGEGT. The junction had 10 bases not matched to a gene; V was cut back by 0 bases and J by 2 bases.

The chain couples TRBV4-1 to TRBJ1-2, with a possible D match to TRBD1 (5 bases). The V end was cut by 0 bases, the J end by 3 bases, with 11 bases between. The CDR3 is 15 amino acids. Per germline, CDR1 MGHRA and CDR2 YSYEKL. CDR3 nucleotides: TGCGCCAGCAGCCAAGACCCCGGGGGGGACTATGGCTACACCTTC. This codes for CASSQDPGGDYGYTF.

The V call is TRBV27, the J call TRBJ2-5, with a tentative D call TRBD2 (6 bases). V lost 7 bases and J lost 6, with 9 bases in between. This CDR3 region has 11 residues. CDR1 MNHEY and CDR2 SMNVEV come from the germline V gene (reference sequence). The CDR3 sequence: CASIGGKTQYF. The DNA of the CDR3 is TGTGCCAGCATTGGAGGGAAGACCCAGTACTTC.